The 14 T cell receptor beta chains below come from one sample, sequenced in a study of blood T cell repertoires in COVID-19. The table came from immunoSEQ multiplex PCR; TCRdb's copy has only in-frame clones and leaves some out. The table has roughly 99,000 clones, 89% seen once. Sequencing used peripheral blood. The source is a man aged 35 to 55 with active or convalescent COVID-19.

The rearrangement links TRBV28 to TRBJ1-2; TRBD1 matches at 7 bases. The CDR3 spans 13 residues. Germline V gene lookup returns CDR1 MDHEN and CDR2 SYDVKM. After removal of 6 bases from V and 7 bases from J, the junction contained 8 bases not matched to a gene. The CDR3 loop reads CASSLGGAPGYTF. The CDR3 DNA is TGTGCCAGCAGCCTAGGGGGCGCACCTGGCTACACCTTC.

To note about this clone: This CDR3 fails to terminate in the conserved phenylalanine or tryptophan, so it likely reflects a read error. Because the CDR3's place on the DNA is in doubt, the DNA is left out and the CDR3 is given as listed by TCRdb. The J gene is TRBJ2-7, the V gene TRBV20-1; the D call of TRBD1 is as the table states it, not checked on the DNA. Termini included, the CDR3 measures 10 amino acids. Germline values: CDR1 DFQATT, CDR2 SNEGSKA (reference sequence). The CDR3 here is CSAQPGQGVS.

The chain carries TRBV30 and TRBJ2-1; TRBD1 agrees at 8 bases. Germline V gene sequence: CDR1 GTSNPN, CDR2 SVGIG (reference sequence). V gave up 8 bases and J gave up 11 bases; unmatched junction bases: 11. This CDR3 comprises 12 residues. DNA for the CDR3: TGTGCCACGCGAGGACAGGGAGAGAAGCAGTTCTTC. Its translation is CATRGQGEKQFF.

The chain employs TRBV4-1 and TRBJ2-1, with a weak D call TRBD2 (5 bases). V lost 1 base and J 1 base, leaving 8 bases between the germline ends. Germline V gene sequence: CDR1 MGHRA, CDR2 YSYEKL. This CDR3 has 15 amino acids. CDR3 residues: CASSQAWESYNEQFF. The CDR3 nucleotides read TGCGCCAGCAGCCAAGCGTGGGAGTCCTACAATGAGCAGTTCTTC.

The chain has TRBV7-9 and TRBJ2-7; 7 bases line up with TRBD1. Germline V gives CDR1 SEHNR, CDR2 FQNEAQ (reference sequence). V lost 6 bases, J lost 6 bases, and 5 bases stayed unmatched. The CDR3 contains 12 residues. For the CDR3, the DNA is TGTGCCAGCAGTCTTTCAGGGGGCGAGCAGTACTTC. Amino acids: CASSLSGGEQYF.

This chain connects TRBV6-2 or TRBV6-3 to TRBJ1-5, with D possibly TRBD1 on 5 matching bases. The V gene's germline CDR1 is MNHEY and CDR2 SVGEGT. The CDR3 contains 17 residues. V was pared by 7 bases and J by 3 bases, with 22 bases between. CDR3 in amino acids: CASNPLRSQGLNQPQHF. In DNA, the CDR3 is TGTGCCAGCAACCCCCTCAGGTCCCAGGGCCTCAATCAGCCCCAGCATTTT.

The chain carries TRBV19 and TRBJ1-3; TRBD1 might be the D (6 bases). This CDR3 region has 15 residues. Trimming cost V 2 bases and J 4 bases, with 12 bases left between them. CDR1 and CDR2 (germline): LNHDA, SQIVND (reference sequence). CDR3 loop: CASSIIGGLGNTIYF. Here the CDR3 DNA reads TGTGCCAGTAGTATAATCGGGGGGCTCGGAAACACCATATATTTT.

The V call is TRBV30, the J call TRBJ2-3; D might be TRBD1 (6 bases). CDR1 is GTSNPN, CDR2 SVGIG, per germline (reference sequence). Trimming left V 2 bases short and J 0 bases short, with 6 bases between. The CDR3 is 13 residues long. The CDR3 spells CAWSRGSTDTQYF. CDR3 coding DNA: TGTGCCTGGAGTAGGGGGAGCACAGATACGCAGTATTTT.

The chain recombines TRBV30 with TRBJ2-5, with 7 bases fitting TRBD2. Germline values: CDR1 GTSNPN, CDR2 SVGIG (reference sequence). Losses at the gene ends were 5 bases for V and 4 bases for J; bases not matched to a gene: 7. The length of the CDR3 is 13 residues. This CDR3 reads CAWGREGPETQYF. Written as DNA, the CDR3 is TGTGCCTGGGGGAGGGAGGGCCCAGAGACCCAGTACTTC.

The rearrangement links TRBV30 to TRBJ1-2; 7 nucleotides align to TRBD1. The CDR3 is made up of 13 amino acids. Germline lookup yields CDR1 GTSNPN and CDR2 SVGIG (reference sequence). J lost 8 bases, V lost 2 bases, and 8 bases had no gene match. The CDR3 nucleotides read TGTGCCTGGAGTCAACGGACAGGAAGCGGCTACACCTTC. Translated, it gives CAWSQRTGSGYTF. The whole variable domain, filled in from reference TRBV30 and TRBJ1-2, reads SQTIHQWPATLVQPVGSPLSLECTVEGTSNPNLYWYRQAAGRGLQLLFYSVGIGQISSEVPQNLSASRPQDRQFILSSKKLLLSDSGFYLCAWSQRTGSGYTFGSGTRLTVV.

V and J are TRBV4-3 and TRBJ1-1; D is unresolved. The CDR3 is 15 residues long. CDR1 and CDR2 from the germline V gene are LGHNA and YSLEER. Trimming shortened V by 3 bases and J by 0 bases, and 11 bases separated the two germline ends. CDR3 nucleotide sequence: TGCGCCAGCAGCCAGGTGGTGAGCATGAACACTGAAGCTTTCTTT. This translates into CASSQVVSMNTEAFF.

The J gene is TRBJ1-3, the V gene TRBV28; 7 bases match TRBD1. Per the germline V gene, CDR1 is MDHEN and CDR2 is SYDVKM. V was clipped by 4 bases and J by 2 bases; unmatched bases: 8. CDR3 length: 16 residues. The CDR3 loop reads CASSSPPGQTGNTIYF. Written as DNA, the CDR3 is TGTGCCAGCAGTTCACCTCCGGGACAGACTGGAAACACCATATATTTT.

V is TRBV14 and J is TRBJ1-2, with D possibly being TRBD1 (5 bases). Germline lookup yields CDR1 SGHDN and CDR2 FVKESK. Deletions cut 0 bases from V and 2 bases from J, with 16 bases between. The CDR3 covers 17 residues. The DNA of the CDR3 is TGTGCCAGCAGCCAAGAATGGGGTTCCAGGGCCAACTATGGCTACACCTTC. Its translation: CASSQEWGSRANYGYTF.

The rearrangement joins TRBV19 to TRBJ2-7, with 7 bases aligning to TRBD2. This CDR3 has 15 residues. Looked up from germline, CDR1 is LNHDA and CDR2 is SQIVND (reference sequence). The junction had 12 bases not matched to a gene; V was cut back by 6 bases and J by 4 bases. For the CDR3, the DNA is TGTGCCAGTAGGGAAGGACTAGACCCCGTTTACGAGCAGTACTTC. It codes for CASREGLDPVYEQYF.